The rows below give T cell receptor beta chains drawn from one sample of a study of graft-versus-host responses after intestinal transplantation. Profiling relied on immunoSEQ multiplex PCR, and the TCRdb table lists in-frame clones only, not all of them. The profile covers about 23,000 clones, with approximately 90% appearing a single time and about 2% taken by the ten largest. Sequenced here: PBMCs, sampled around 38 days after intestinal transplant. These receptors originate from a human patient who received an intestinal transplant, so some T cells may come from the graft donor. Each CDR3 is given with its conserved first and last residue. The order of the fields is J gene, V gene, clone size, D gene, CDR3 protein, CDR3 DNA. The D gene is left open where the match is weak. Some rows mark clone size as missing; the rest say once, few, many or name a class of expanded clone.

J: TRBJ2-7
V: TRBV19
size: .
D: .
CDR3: CASSHILSSYEQYF
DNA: TGTGCCAGTAGCCACATTCTTAGCTCCTACGAGCAGTACTTC

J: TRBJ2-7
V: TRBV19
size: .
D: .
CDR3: CASGISGLYEQYF
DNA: TGTGCCAGTGGTATTAGCGGTCTGTACGAGCAGTACTTC

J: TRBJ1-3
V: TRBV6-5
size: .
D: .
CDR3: CASSGTDSGNTIYF
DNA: TGTGCCAGCAGTGGGACGGACTCTGGAAACACCATATATTTT

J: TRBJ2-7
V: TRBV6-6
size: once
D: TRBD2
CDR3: CASSSPGTSGYEQYF
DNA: TGTGCCAGCAGTTCTCCGGGGACTAGCGGCTACGAGCAGTACTTC

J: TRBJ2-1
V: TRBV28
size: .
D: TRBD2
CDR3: CASSWGLAGSNEQFF
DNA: TGTGCCAGCAGTTGGGGACTAGCGGGCTCCAATGAGCAGTTCTTC

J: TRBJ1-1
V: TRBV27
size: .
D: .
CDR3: CASSLRQANTEAFF
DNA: TGTGCCAGCAGTTTAAGACAGGCGAACACTGAAGCTTTCTTT

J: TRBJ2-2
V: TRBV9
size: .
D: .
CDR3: CASSVDGRNTGELFF
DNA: TGTGCCAGCAGCGTAGATGGGCGAAACACCGGGGAGCTGTTTTTT

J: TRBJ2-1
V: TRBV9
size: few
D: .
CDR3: CASSVGDPINEQFF
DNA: TGTGCCAGCAGCGTAGGGGACCCGATCAATGAGCAGTTCTTC

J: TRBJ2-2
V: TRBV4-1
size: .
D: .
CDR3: CASSLARNTGELFF
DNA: TGCGCCAGCAGCCTAGCCAGGAACACCGGGGAGCTGTTTTTT

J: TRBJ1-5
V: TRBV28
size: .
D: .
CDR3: CATHGSNQPQHF
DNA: TGTGCCACTCACGGTAGCAATCAGCCCCAGCATTTT

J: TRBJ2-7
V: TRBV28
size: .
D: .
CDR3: CASGSSQGPEQYF
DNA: TGTGCCAGCGGGTCTTCACAGGGTCCCGAGCAGTACTTC

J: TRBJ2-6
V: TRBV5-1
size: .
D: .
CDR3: CASSLGPGAGANVLTF
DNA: TGCGCCAGCAGCTTGGGGCCAGGGGCGGGGGCCAACGTCCTGACTTTC

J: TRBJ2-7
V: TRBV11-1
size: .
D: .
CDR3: CASSSWSGYEQYF
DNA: TGTGCCAGCAGCTCCTGGTCTGGCTACGAGCAGTACTTC

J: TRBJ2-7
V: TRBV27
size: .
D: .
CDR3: CASSFVWGYEQYF
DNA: TGTGCCAGCAGTTTTGTTTGGGGCTACGAGCAGTACTTC

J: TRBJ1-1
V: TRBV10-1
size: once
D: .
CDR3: CASSVGGNTEAFF
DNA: TGCGCCAGCAGTGTAGGGGGAAACACTGAAGCTTTCTTT

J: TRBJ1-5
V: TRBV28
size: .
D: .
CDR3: CASSLGNQPQHF
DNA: TGTGCCAGCAGTTTGGGCAATCAGCCCCAGCATTTT

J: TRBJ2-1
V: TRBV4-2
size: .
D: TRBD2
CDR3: CASSQDLGLANEQFF
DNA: TGTGCCAGCAGCCAAGACCTGGGACTAGCAAATGAGCAGTTCTTC

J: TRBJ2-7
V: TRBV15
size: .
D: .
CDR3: CATSRGVEEIRIYEQYF
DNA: TGTGCCACCAGCAGGGGGGTGGAGGAAATTCGAATCTACGAGCAGTACTTC

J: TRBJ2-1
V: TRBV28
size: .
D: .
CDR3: CASSSPEYGQFF
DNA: TGTGCCAGCAGTTCGCCAGAATATGGGCAGTTCTTC

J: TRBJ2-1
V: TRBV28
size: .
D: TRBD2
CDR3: CASSFGRGSYNEQFF
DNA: TGTGCCAGCAGTTTCGGGAGGGGCTCCTACAATGAGCAGTTCTTC

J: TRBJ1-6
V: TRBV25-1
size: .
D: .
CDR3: CASSGTRGWLTDSPLHF
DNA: TGTGCCAGCAGTGGGACGAGGGGGTGGCTGACAGATTCACCCCTCCACTTT

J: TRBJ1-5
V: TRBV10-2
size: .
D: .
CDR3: CASTQGSNQPQHF
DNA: TGCGCCAGCACCCAGGGTAGCAATCAGCCCCAGCATTTT

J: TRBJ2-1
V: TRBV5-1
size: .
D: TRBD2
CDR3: CASSFSGGNEQFF
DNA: TGCGCCAGCAGCTTCAGCGGGGGCAATGAGCAGTTCTTC

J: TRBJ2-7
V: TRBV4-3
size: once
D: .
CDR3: CASSQEVSNEQYF
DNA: TGCGCCAGCAGCCAAGAAGTCAGCAACGAGCAGTACTTC

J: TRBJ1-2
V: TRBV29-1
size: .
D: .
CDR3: CSVVVVEHHYGYTF
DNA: TGCAGCGTTGTTGTTGTCGAACACCACTATGGCTACACCTTC

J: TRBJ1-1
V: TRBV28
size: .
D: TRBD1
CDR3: CASSPWTGGGTEAFF
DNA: TGTGCCAGCAGTCCTTGGACAGGGGGAGGCACTGAAGCTTTCTTT

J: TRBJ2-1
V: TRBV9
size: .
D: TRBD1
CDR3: CASSAPGQGSSYNEQFF
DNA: TGTGCCAGCAGCGCCCCGGGACAGGGGAGCTCCTACAATGAGCAGTTCTTC

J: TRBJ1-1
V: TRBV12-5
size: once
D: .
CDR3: CASGLVGTEEAFF
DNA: TGTGCTAGTGGTTTGGTAGGGACCGAGGAAGCTTTCTTT

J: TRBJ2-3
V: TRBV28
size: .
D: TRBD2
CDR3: CASSSKPRLAGRTDTQYF
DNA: TGTGCCAGCAGTTCTAAACCCCGACTAGCGGGGCGCACAGATACGCAGTATTTT

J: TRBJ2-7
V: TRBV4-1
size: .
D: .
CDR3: CASSHRDTSYYEQYF
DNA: TGCGCCAGCAGCCATCGGGACACCTCTTACTACGAGCAGTACTTC

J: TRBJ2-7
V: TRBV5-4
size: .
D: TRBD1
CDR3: CASSSGQVVHEQYF
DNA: TGTGCCAGCAGCTCGGGACAGGTCGTCCACGAGCAGTACTTC

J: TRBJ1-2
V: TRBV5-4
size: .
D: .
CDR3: CASSQGGYGYTF
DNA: TGTGCCAGCAGCCAAGGGGGGTATGGCTACACCTTC

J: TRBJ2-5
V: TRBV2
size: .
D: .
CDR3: CASSPSGRLPQETQYF
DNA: TGTGCCAGCAGTCCGTCCGGCAGGCTCCCACAAGAGACCCAGTACTTC

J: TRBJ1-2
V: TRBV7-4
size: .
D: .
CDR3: CASSLLSDGYTF
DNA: TGTGCCAGCAGCTTACTTTCGGATGGCTACACCTTC

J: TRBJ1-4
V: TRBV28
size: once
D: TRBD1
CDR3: CASSPPPDRAGKKLFF
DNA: TGTGCCAGCAGTCCCCCCCCGGACAGGGCTGGGAAAAAACTGTTTTTT

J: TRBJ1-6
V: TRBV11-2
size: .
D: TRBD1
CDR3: CASSPRTGYISPLHF
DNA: TGTGCCAGCAGTCCGAGGACAGGGTACATTTCACCCCTCCACTTT

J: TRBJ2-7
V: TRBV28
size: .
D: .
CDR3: CASRSSVYEQYF
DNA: TGTGCCAGCAGGTCTAGCGTTTACGAGCAGTACTTC

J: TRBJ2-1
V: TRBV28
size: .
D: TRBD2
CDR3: CASSLGLAVGNEQFF
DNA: TGTGCCAGCAGTCTAGGACTAGCGGTGGGCAATGAGCAGTTCTTC

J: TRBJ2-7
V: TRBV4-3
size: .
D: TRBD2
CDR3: CASSQGGTRTYEQYF
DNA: TGCGCCAGCAGCCAAGGGGGGACTAGGACCTACGAGCAGTACTTC

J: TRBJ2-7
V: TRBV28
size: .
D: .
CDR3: CARTGNEQYF
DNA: TGTGCCAGGACAGGCAACGAGCAGTACTTC

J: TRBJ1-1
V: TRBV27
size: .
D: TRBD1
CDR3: CASSWDRYTEAFF
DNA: TGTGCCAGCAGTTGGGACAGATACACTGAAGCTTTCTTT

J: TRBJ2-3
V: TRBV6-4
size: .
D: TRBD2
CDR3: CASSDPGLAGDTQYF
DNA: TGTGCCAGCAGTGACCCGGGACTAGCGGGAGATACGCAGTATTTT

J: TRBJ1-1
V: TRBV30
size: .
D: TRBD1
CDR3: CDWSEGQRNTEAFF
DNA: TGTGACTGGAGCGAGGGACAGAGGAACACTGAAGCTTTCTTT

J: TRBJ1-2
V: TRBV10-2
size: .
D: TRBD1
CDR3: CASSESQGQGYGYTF
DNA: TGCGCCAGCAGTGAGTCTCAGGGACAGGGATACGGCTACACCTTC

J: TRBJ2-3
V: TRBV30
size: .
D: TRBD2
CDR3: CAWSAGADTQYF
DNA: TGTGCCTGGTCAGCGGGAGCAGATACGCAGTATTTT

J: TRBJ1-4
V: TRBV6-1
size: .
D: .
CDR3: CASTGKGEKLFF
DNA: TGTGCCAGCACCGGGAAGGGTGAAAAACTGTTTTTT

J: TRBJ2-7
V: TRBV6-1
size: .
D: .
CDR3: CASSEVGGLGYEQYF
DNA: TGTGCCAGCAGTGAGGTGGGGGGCCTGGGCTACGAGCAGTACTTC

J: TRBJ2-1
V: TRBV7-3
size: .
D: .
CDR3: CASSLLGSRDEQFF
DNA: TGTGCCAGCAGCTTACTCGGGAGCAGGGATGAGCAGTTCTTC

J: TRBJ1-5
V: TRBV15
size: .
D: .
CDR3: CATSRDGSNQPQHF
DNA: TGTGCCACCAGCAGAGATGGGAGCAATCAGCCCCAGCATTTT

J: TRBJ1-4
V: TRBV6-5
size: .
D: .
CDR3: CASSYRVWRGSEKLFF
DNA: TGTGCCAGCAGTTACAGGGTATGGAGGGGTAGTGAAAAACTGTTTTTT

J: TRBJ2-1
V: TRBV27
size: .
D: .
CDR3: CAGSARRKGHEQFF
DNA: TGTGCCGGCAGTGCGCGGAGGAAGGGTCATGAGCAGTTCTTC

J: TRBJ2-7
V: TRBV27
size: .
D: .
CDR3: CASSYDSPPFSYEQYF
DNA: TGTGCCAGCAGTTACGACAGCCCCCCGTTCTCCTACGAGCAGTACTTC

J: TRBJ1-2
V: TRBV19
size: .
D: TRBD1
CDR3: CASSVPYPTGSLRGYTF
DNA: TGTGCCAGTAGTGTACCCTATCCGACAGGGAGTCTGCGTGGCTACACCTTC

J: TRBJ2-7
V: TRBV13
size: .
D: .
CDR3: CASSPVGGGGPEQYF
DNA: TGTGCCAGCAGCCCGGTGGGGGGAGGGGGCCCCGAGCAGTACTTC